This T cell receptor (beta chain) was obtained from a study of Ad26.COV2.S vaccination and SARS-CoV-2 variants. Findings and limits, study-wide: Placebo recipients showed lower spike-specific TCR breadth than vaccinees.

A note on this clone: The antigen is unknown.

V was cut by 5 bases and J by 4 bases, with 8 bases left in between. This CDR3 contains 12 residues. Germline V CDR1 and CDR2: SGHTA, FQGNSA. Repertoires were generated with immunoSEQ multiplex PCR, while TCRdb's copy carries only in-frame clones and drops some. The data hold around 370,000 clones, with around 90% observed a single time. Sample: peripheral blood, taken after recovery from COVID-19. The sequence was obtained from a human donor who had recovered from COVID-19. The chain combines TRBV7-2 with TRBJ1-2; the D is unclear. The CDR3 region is CASSQDGYGYTF. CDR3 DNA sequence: TGTGCCAGCAGCCAGGACGGCTATGGCTACACCTTC.